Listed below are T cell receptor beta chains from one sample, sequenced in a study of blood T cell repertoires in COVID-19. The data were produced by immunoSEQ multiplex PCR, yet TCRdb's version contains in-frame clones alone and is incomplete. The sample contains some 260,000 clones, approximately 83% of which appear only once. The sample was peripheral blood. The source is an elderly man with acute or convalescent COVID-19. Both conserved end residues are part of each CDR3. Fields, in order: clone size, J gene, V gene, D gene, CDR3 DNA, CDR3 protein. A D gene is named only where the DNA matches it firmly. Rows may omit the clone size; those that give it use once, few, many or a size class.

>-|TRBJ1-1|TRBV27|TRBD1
TGTGCCAGCAGTTTATCGAGAGGGGGCGCTAGTATTCCTGAAGCTTTCTTT
CASSLSRGGASIPEAFF
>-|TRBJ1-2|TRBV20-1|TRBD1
TGCAGTGCTAGTGACCGGACAGGGGGCCTTTCTGGCTACACCTTC
CSASDRTGGLSGYTF
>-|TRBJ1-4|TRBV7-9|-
TGTGCCAGCAGCTTACTGGGGAGTAATGAAAAACTGTTTTTT
CASSLLGSNEKLFF
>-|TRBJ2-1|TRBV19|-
TGTGCCAGTAAGCGGAGCTCCTACAATGAGCAGTTCTTC
CASKRSSYNEQFF
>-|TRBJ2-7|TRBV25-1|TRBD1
TGTGCCAGCAGCGTTACAGGGGTACGCTACGAGCAGTACTTC
CASSVTGVRYEQYF
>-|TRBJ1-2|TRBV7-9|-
TGTGCCAGCAGCTTCTGGGGAGCGCAACGTGGCTACACCTTC
CASSFWGAQRGYTF
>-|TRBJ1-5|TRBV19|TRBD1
TGTGCCAGTAGGTTGGACAGGGGGCGAGGGAGTGGCAATCAGCCCCAGCATTTT
CASRLDRGRGSGNQPQHF
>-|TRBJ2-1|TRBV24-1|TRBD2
TGTGCCACCAGTGAGGTTCACAGGGGACTAGCGGGAGGGCCAGTCGAGCAGTTCTTC
CATSEVHRGLAGGPVEQFF
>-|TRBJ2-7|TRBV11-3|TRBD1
TGTGCCAGCAGCTCCAAGAAACAGGGGGCCCACGAGCAGTACTTC
CASSSKKQGAHEQYF
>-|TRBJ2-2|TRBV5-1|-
TGCGCCAGCAGCTTAGACACAATGAACACCGGGGAGCTGTTTTTT
CASSLDTMNTGELFF
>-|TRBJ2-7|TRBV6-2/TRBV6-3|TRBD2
TGTGCCAGCAGCCCACTAGCGGGAGTCCACGAGCAGTACTTC
CASSPLAGVHEQYF
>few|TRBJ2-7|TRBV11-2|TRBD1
TGTGCCAGCAGCTTAGAGCCCGGGACAGCCTACGAGCAGTACTTC
CASSLEPGTAYEQYF
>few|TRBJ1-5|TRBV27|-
TGTGCCAGCAGTTTATCGTTTTCGGCAGGGAGGGCCAGCAATCAGCCCCAGCATTTT
CASSLSFSAGRASNQPQHF
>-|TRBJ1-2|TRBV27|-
TGTGCCAGCAGTTCAACAGGGATTTTTAGGAGGAACTATGGCTACACCTTC
CASSSTGIFRRNYGYTF
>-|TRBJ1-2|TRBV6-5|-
TGTGCCAGCAGTTACGGCAGGGGCCCACGGGTCTATGGCTACACCTTC
CASSYGRGPRVYGYTF
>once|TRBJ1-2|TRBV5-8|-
TGTGCCAGCAGCTTGAGAGGGCGGTATGGCTACACCTTC
CASSLRGRYGYTF
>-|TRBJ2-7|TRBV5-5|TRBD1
TGTGCCAGCCGGGACAGGGTTCCCTACGAGCAGTACTTC
CASRDRVPYEQYF
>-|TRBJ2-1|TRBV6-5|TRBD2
TGTGCCAGCAGTCAGCAAGCGGGAAATGAGCAGTTCTTC
CASSQQAGNEQFF
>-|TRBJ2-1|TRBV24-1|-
TGTGCCACCAGTGATTTGACTAGAGGCGATGAGCAGTTCTTC
CATSDLTRGDEQFF
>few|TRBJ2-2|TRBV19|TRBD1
TGTGCCAGTAGGCTAATGTGGGACAGGGGGACCGGGGAGCTGTTTTTT
CASRLMWDRGTGELFF
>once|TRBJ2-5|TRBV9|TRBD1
TGTGCCAGCAGCGTGCGCCCCACAGGGGGCGGGGAGACCCAGTACTTC
CASSVRPTGGGETQYF
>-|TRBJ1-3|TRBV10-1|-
TGCGCCAGCAGTGGAAGGAGCTCTGGAAACACCATATATTTT
CASSGRSSGNTIYF
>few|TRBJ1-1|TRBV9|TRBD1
TGTGCCAGCAGCGTAGACTCAGGGGGAGTAGCTTTCTTT
CASSVDSGGVAFF
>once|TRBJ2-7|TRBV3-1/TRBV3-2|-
TGTGCCAGCAGCCAAGATAGGGTTAGGGGCGAGCAGTACTTC
CASSQDRVRGEQYF
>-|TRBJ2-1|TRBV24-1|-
TGTGCCACCAGCCAGGGGACTGAGCAGTTCTTC
CATSQGTEQFF
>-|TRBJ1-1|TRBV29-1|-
TGCAGCGTTGTCGAGGGTAAAGGTTTCTTT
CSVVEGKGFF
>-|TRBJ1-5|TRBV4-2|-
TGTGCCAGCAGCCAAGATCTCGGCCAGTGGGCCTCGGCCCAGCATTTT
CASSQDLGQWASAQHF
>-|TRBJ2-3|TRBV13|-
TGTGCCAGCAGCTTTAGCGGCACAGATACGCAGTATTTT
CASSFSGTDTQYF